The 17 T cell receptor beta chains given below trace back to one sample, sequenced in a study of blood T cell repertoires in COVID-19. Profiling relied on immunoSEQ multiplex PCR, and the TCRdb table lists in-frame clones only, not all of them. The sample has around 250,000 clones; 85% to 90% are singletons. Sequencing used PBMCs or T cells enriched from blood (not recorded which). The receptors stem from a man between 18 and 29 years old who had recovered from COVID-19.

The chain is built from TRBV25-1 and TRBJ1-2; 11 bases are shared with TRBD1. Unmatched junction bases numbered 4, after V lost 2 bases and J lost 8 bases. CDR1 and CDR2 (germline): MGHDK, SYGVNS. The length of the CDR3 is 14 residues. CDR3 in DNA: TGTGCCAGCAGTGAAAGGGACAGGGGGGAAGGCTACACCTTC. Translating it yields CASSERDRGEGYTF.

The V call is TRBV6-5, the J call TRBJ1-5; D possibly corresponds to TRBD1 (6 bases). Trimming removed 5 bases at V and 0 bases at J, with 11 bases between. The CDR3 covers 15 residues. Germline loops: CDR1 MNHEY, CDR2 SVGAGI. The CDR3 loop reads CASSIDRFSNQPQHF. As DNA, the CDR3 is TGTGCCAGCAGTATTGACAGGTTTAGCAATCAGCCCCAGCATTTT.

The CDR3 spells CASSHNTRDYGYTF. The CDR3 nucleotides read TGTGCCAGTAGTCATAACACCAGGGACTATGGCTACACCTTC. J is TRBJ1-2 and V is TRBV19; TRBD1 is a possible D gene (5 bases). In germline, CDR1 is LNHDA, CDR2 SQIVND (reference sequence). V shed 5 bases and J shed 3 bases, with 13 bases lying between them. CDR3 length: 14 residues.

This chain links TRBV28 with TRBJ2-1, with D perhaps matching TRBD2 (6 bases). There are 17 residues in the CDR3. The germline gives CDR1 MDHEN, CDR2 SYDVKM. The V end lost 1 base, the J end lost 5 bases, and 18 bases lay between the germline ends. The CDR3 reads CASSLLSWAGPHNEQFF. CDR3 nucleotides: TGTGCCAGCAGTTTATTATCCTGGGCGGGGCCACACAATGAGCAGTTCTTC.

DNA for the CDR3: TGTGCCTGGAACCTACAGGGGGCAAGGCAGCCCCAGCATTTT. It is translated as CAWNLQGARQPQHF. The chain is built from TRBV30 and TRBJ1-5; 9 bases match TRBD1. Germline values: CDR1 GTSNPN, CDR2 SVGIG (reference sequence). V shed 4 bases, J shed 7 bases, and the junction held 8 bases outside the gene matches. The CDR3 contains 14 residues.

The chain uses TRBV7-6 and TRBJ1-2; D remains unclear. Germline CDR1 is SGHVS and CDR2 is FNYEAQ. Trimming removed 5 bases from V and 7 bases from J, with 17 bases in between. The CDR3 extends over 14 amino acids. CDR3 protein: CASSPSGPPVGYTF. DNA for the CDR3: TGTGCCAGCAGCCCGTCAGGCCCCCCAGTTGGCTACACCTTC.

The chain couples TRBV7-8 to TRBJ1-4, with D possibly TRBD1 on 6 matching bases. The CDR3 has 15 residues. V was clipped by 5 bases and J by 8 bases, with 18 bases between them. Germline CDR1 SGHVS, CDR2 FQNEAQ. In nucleotides, the CDR3 is TGTGCCAGCAGCGTAGGGGTACAGGGTCGGGAAAAACTGTTTTTT. This encodes CASSVGVQGREKLFF.

The V gene is TRBV6-5, the J gene TRBJ2-7; D may match TRBD1 or TRBD2 (5 bases each). CDR1 and CDR2 from the germline V gene are MNHEY and SVGAGI. This CDR3 spans 14 amino acids. The germline V and J ends were trimmed by 10 bases and 6 bases, with 22 bases remaining between them. CDR3 region: CATRAPGINGEQYF. The CDR3 nucleotides read TGTGCCACCAGGGCCCCGGGGATCAACGGCGAGCAGTACTTC.

The genes are TRBV12-3 or TRBV12-4 and TRBJ2-1; TRBD2 matches 7 bases. Trimming removed 7 bases from V and 7 bases from J; junction bases left unmatched: 4. There are 12 residues in the CDR3. The CDR3 sequence is CASTGTINEQFF. CDR3 DNA sequence: TGTGCCAGCACCGGGACTATTAATGAGCAGTTCTTC.

CDR3 region: CASARQGGRYAEAFF. The CDR3 DNA is TGTGCTAGTGCCCGACAGGGGGGGAGATATGCTGAAGCTTTCTTT. This rearrangement joins TRBV12-5 to TRBJ1-1; 9 bases match TRBD1. The germline CDR1 and CDR2 sequences are LGHNT and FRNRAP. With 7 bases clipped from V and 6 bases from J, the junction kept 12 bases outside the gene matches. The CDR3 length is 15 residues.

This chain uses TRBV13 with TRBJ2-1; a weak D match, TRBD2 (7 bases). Germline V gene data show CDR1 as PRHDT and CDR2 as FYEKMQ (reference sequence). The CDR3 extends over 17 amino acids. V lost 7 bases and J lost 4, with 23 bases in between. CDR3 sequence reads: CASTQGGGPNLYNEQFF. The CDR3 DNA is TGTGCCAGCACTCAAGGCGGGGGCCCTAACCTTTACAATGAGCAGTTCTTC. The variable domain in full, with the rest retrieved from reference TRBV13 and TRBJ2-1, is AAGVIQSPRHLIKEKRETATLKCYPIPRHDTVYWYQQGPGQDPQFLISFYEKMQSDKGSIPDRFSAQQFSDYHSELNMSSLELGDSALYFCASTQGGGPNLYNEQFFGPGTRLTVL.

This chain joins TRBV19 and TRBJ1-2; TRBD1 matches 7 bases. Trimming at V came to 7 bases and at J to 5 bases, leaving 13 bases not matched to a gene. CDR3 size: 15 residues. The germline V gene encodes CDR1 LNHDA and CDR2 SQIVND (reference sequence). The CDR3 coding sequence is TGTGCCAGTAAAGGGGGCGGTAGCTTTTCTTATGGCTACACCTTC. It yields the protein CASKGGGSFSYGYTF.

This clone was found once. The chain has TRBV30 and TRBJ1-5; no clear D. The V end lost 5 bases, the J end lost 4 bases, and 15 bases lay between the germline ends. The CDR3 length is 14 residues. Germline values: CDR1 GTSNPN, CDR2 SVGIG (reference sequence). For the CDR3, the DNA is TGTGCCTGGGGACTAAATCGGGGAAATCAGCCCCAGCATTTT. Amino acid sequence: CAWGLNRGNQPQHF.

The genes are TRBV5-5 and TRBJ1-3; 9 bases line up with TRBD1. Trimming at V came to 6 bases and at J to 2 bases, leaving 6 bases not matched to a gene. Germline CDR1 reads SGHKS; CDR2 reads YYEKEE (reference sequence). This CDR3 is built from 15 residues. The chain's CDR3 is CASTQDRGAGNTIYF. CDR3 DNA sequence: TGTGCCAGCACCCAGGACAGGGGAGCTGGAAACACCATATATTTT.

The V call is TRBV14, the J call TRBJ2-1; D uncertain. The CDR3 sequence is 14 residues long. Germline-derived CDR1 and CDR2 are SGHDN and FVKESK. V was shortened by 3 bases and J by 3 bases, with 9 bases between the two germline ends. The CDR3 coding sequence is TGTGCCAGCAGCCAGGCCTCACACTACAATGAGCAGTTCTTC. Protein sequence: CASSQASHYNEQFF.

The chain joins TRBV9 to TRBJ2-2, with D possibly TRBD2 on 6 matching bases. This CDR3 contains 17 residues. Germline CDR1 reads SGDLS; CDR2 reads YYNGEE. V lost 4 bases and J 0 bases, leaving 16 bases between the germline ends. The CDR3 bases are TGTGCCAGCAGCCCCCGACTTAGCGGCGCGAACACCGGGGAGCTGTTTTTT. Amino acid sequence: CASSPRLSGANTGELFF.

The chain carries TRBV19 and TRBJ1-5; a possible D gene is TRBD1 (6 bases). Per germline, CDR1 LNHDA and CDR2 SQIVND (reference sequence). V was pared by 7 bases and J by 5 bases, with 12 bases between. The CDR3 is 13 amino acids. The DNA of the CDR3 is TGTGCCAGTACTCCGGACAGATATCAGCCCCAGCATTTT. Its translation: CASTPDRYQPQHF. The full variable domain, in which reference TRBV19 and TRBJ1-5 provide the parts outside the CDR3, is DGGITQSPKYLFRKEGQNVTLSCEQNLNHDAMYWYRQDPGQGLRLIYYSQIVNDFQKGDIAEGYSVSREKKESFPLTVTSAQKNPTAFYLCASTPDRYQPQHFGDGTRLSIL.